Shown below are 31 T cell receptor beta chains from a single sample sequenced in a study of T cell responses to AZD1222 COVID-19 vaccine. The assay was immunoSEQ multiplex PCR, and TCRdb's table has in-frame clones only and misses some. The sample holds 150,000 or so clones, over 75% seen once. The starting material was peripheral blood, obtained on day 0 of AZD1222 vaccination. The receptors stem from an adult in good health.

The V call is TRBV19, the J call TRBJ2-7; 8 positions match TRBD1. The CDR3 runs to 13 residues. CDR1 LNHDA and CDR2 SQIVND come from the germline V gene (reference sequence). The junction had 1 base not matched to a gene; V was cut back by 4 bases and J by 2 bases. CDR3 sequence (DNA): TGTGCCAGTAGTAGGACAGGGACCTACGAGCAGTACTTC. It codes for CASSRTGTYEQYF.

V usage is TRBV19 and J usage is TRBJ1-1; a possible D gene is TRBD1 (5 bases). The V end lost 7 bases, the J end lost 0 bases, and 24 bases lay between the germline ends. Germline V lookup: CDR1 LNHDA, CDR2 SQIVND (reference sequence). The CDR3 has 18 residues. The CDR3 reads CASTPLFVDSRMNTEAFF. In DNA form, the CDR3 reads TGTGCCAGTACCCCCCTATTTGTCGACAGTAGAATGAACACTGAAGCTTTCTTT. The full variable domain, with the rest looked up from reference TRBV19 and TRBJ1-1, is DGGITQSPKYLFRKEGQNVTLSCEQNLNHDAMYWYRQDPGQGLRLIYYSQIVNDFQKGDIAEGYSVSREKKESFPLTVTSAQKNPTAFYLCASTPLFVDSRMNTEAFFGQGTRLTVV.

V usage is TRBV24-1 and J usage is TRBJ2-1; D may be TRBD1 (6 bases). V was pared by 0 bases and J by 9 bases, with 8 bases between. Germline lookup yields CDR1 KGHDR and CDR2 SFDVKD. This CDR3 has 13 amino acids. CDR3 sequence (DNA): TGTGCCACCAGTGATTTGCGACAGGTTGAGCAGTTCTTC. Protein product: CATSDLRQVEQFF.

The genes are TRBV7-6 and TRBJ2-5; TRBD2 matches at 7 bases. V lost 3 bases and J lost 3; bases outside the gene matches: 13. This CDR3 region has 17 residues. Germline V gene lookup returns CDR1 SGHVS and CDR2 FNYEAQ. The CDR3 DNA follows: TGTGCCAGCAGCTTTACCTGGACTAGGGTACAAGAAGAGACCCAGTACTTC. It yields the protein CASSFTWTRVQEETQYF.

The V gene is TRBV19, the J gene TRBJ2-1; unclear D gene. This CDR3 comprises 12 residues. CDR1 and CDR2 from the germline V gene are LNHDA and SQIVND (reference sequence). Trimming left V 8 bases short and J 8 bases short, with 13 bases between. CDR3 sequence: CASRSRMHEQFF. DNA of the CDR3: TGTGCCAGTCGTTCTAGGATGCATGAGCAGTTCTTC. Supplemented by reference TRBV19 and TRBJ2-1, the full variable domain reads DGGITQSPKYLFRKEGQNVTLSCEQNLNHDAMYWYRQDPGQGLRLIYYSQIVNDFQKGDIAEGYSVSREKKESFPLTVTSAQKNPTAFYLCASRSRMHEQFFGPGTRLTVL.

The chain links TRBV5-1 to TRBJ1-4; D is perhaps TRBD1 (5 bases). V lost 7 bases and J 4 bases, leaving 14 bases between the germline ends. The CDR3 runs 14 residues. The germline V gene has CDR1 SGHRS and CDR2 YFSETQ. The CDR3 nucleotides read TGCGCCAGCGGTTTAGACAGTAATAATGAAAAACTGTTTTTT. It codes for CASGLDSNNEKLFF.

This chain joins TRBV15 and TRBJ1-5; unclear D gene. Germline V CDR1 and CDR2: LNHNV, YYDKDF (reference sequence). The CDR3 runs to 15 residues. V gave up 0 bases and J gave up 0 bases, with 6 bases separating them. In nucleotides, the CDR3 is TGTGCCACCAGCAGAGATGACCCTAGCAATCAGCCCCAGCATTTT. It specifies CATSRDDPSNQPQHF.

The CDR3 sequence is CAWTDGFNQPQHF. CDR3 DNA sequence: TGTGCCTGGACCGACGGATTCAATCAGCCCCAGCATTTT. This sequence joins TRBV30 and TRBJ1-5; no clear D. V was pared by 4 bases and J by 3 bases, with 10 bases between. This CDR3 has 13 residues. Germline V lookup: CDR1 GTSNPN, CDR2 SVGIG (reference sequence).

V gene TRBV28 combines with J gene TRBJ1-2; possibly TRBD1 for D (6 bases). Trimming left V 5 bases short and J 8 bases short, with 12 bases between. This CDR3 contains 12 residues. Per the germline V gene, CDR1 is MDHEN and CDR2 is SYDVKM. The CDR3 DNA is TGTGCCAGCAGTGCAGGGGTGGGCGGCTACACCTTC. Translating gives CASSAGVGGYTF.

This sequence joins TRBV19 and TRBJ2-7; D possibly corresponds to TRBD1 (5 bases). CDR3 length: 14 residues. Trimming cost V 6 bases and J 3 bases, with 15 bases left between them. Germline CDR1 reads LNHDA; CDR2 reads SQIVND (reference sequence). Written as DNA, the CDR3 is TGTGCCAGTAGACAGGACCATAGCCTCTACGAGCAGTACTTC. Translation: CASRQDHSLYEQYF.

The rearrangement joins TRBV20-1 to TRBJ2-7; possible D gene TRBD1, 6 bases. The germline V and J ends were trimmed by 3 bases and 2 bases, with 20 bases remaining between them. The CDR3 extends over 16 amino acids. Germline CDR1 DFQATT, CDR2 SNEGSKA (reference sequence). As DNA, the CDR3 is TGCAGTGCTAGTACTTTGCGCAGGGGCCGCCCCTACGAGCAGTACTTC. This sequence encodes CSASTLRRGRPYEQYF.

In its sample, this clone was seen once. The chain joins TRBV24-1 to TRBJ2-1; D possibly uses TRBD1 or TRBD2 (5 bases each). The CDR3 length is 16 residues. CDR1 and CDR2 (germline): KGHDR, SFDVKD. Trimming removed 4 bases from V and 4 bases from J, with 16 bases in between. CDR3 DNA: TGTGCCACCAGTGACCGAGGGGCGGCGGTTTACAATGAGCAGTTCTTC. Translated: CATSDRGAAVYNEQFF.

This clone is a singleton in its sample. The chain is built from TRBV12-3 or TRBV12-4 and TRBJ1-5; no reliable D call. The CDR3 is made up of 13 amino acids. V lost 5 bases, J lost 4 bases, and 9 bases lay in between. In DNA form, the CDR3 reads TGTGCCAGCAGTACGAGGAGGAATCAGCCCCAGCATTTT. Encoded protein: CASSTRRNQPQHF.

This clone was observed a few times. V gene TRBV7-9 combines with J gene TRBJ2-2; possible D gene TRBD2, 6 bases. The germline CDR1 and CDR2 sequences are SEHNR and FQNEAQ (reference sequence). The CDR3 totals 14 residues. The V end was cut by 10 bases, the J end by 1 base, with 13 bases between. CDR3 region: CATLRDGNTGELFF. The CDR3 coding sequence is TGTGCCACGTTGCGGGACGGGAACACCGGGGAGCTGTTTTTT.

The V and J genes are TRBV5-6 and TRBJ1-2; 7 bases map to TRBD1. V shed 4 bases and J 5 bases; nucleotides not matched to a gene: 11. Germline-derived CDR1 and CDR2 are SGHDT and YYEEEE. This CDR3 is built from 15 residues. The CDR3 sequence: CASSKDRAATYGYTF. CDR3 sequence (DNA): TGTGCCAGCAGCAAAGACAGGGCAGCTACTTATGGCTACACCTTC.

This clone was counted between two and nine times. The rearrangement uses TRBV29-1 and TRBJ2-2; D is ambiguous. The CDR3 covers 14 residues. Between the trimmed V and J ends, which lost 3 bases and 4 bases, there was a span of 12 bases. Germline V CDR1 and CDR2: SQVTM, ANQGSEA. The CDR3 sequence is CSVEVVRLTGELFF. The CDR3 nucleotides are TGCAGCGTTGAGGTGGTCCGCCTCACCGGGGAGCTGTTTTTT.

The sample holds one count of this clone. The V gene is TRBV7-6, the J gene TRBJ2-3; D unresolved. The CDR3 contains 16 residues. CDR1 and CDR2 (germline): SGHVS, FNYEAQ. Trimming left V 2 bases short and J 4 bases short, with 16 bases between. CDR3 in DNA: TGTGCCAGCAGCTTACCCGTGGGCCGAGAATCAGATACGCAGTATTTT. It specifies CASSLPVGRESDTQYF.

The V and J genes are TRBV7-9 and TRBJ2-5; D is possibly TRBD2 (6 bases). Trimming removed 5 bases from V and 1 base from J, with 14 bases in between. The germline gives CDR1 SEHNR, CDR2 FQNEAQ (reference sequence). The CDR3 totals 15 residues. The CDR3 protein is CASSPGTLVQETQYF. The CDR3 DNA is TGTGCCAGCAGCCCCGGGACTTTAGTCCAAGAGACCCAGTACTTC. The full variable domain, completed using reference TRBV7-9 and TRBJ2-5, is DTGVSQNPRHKITKRGQNVTFRCDPISEHNRLYWYRQTLGQGPEFLTYFQNEAQLEKSRLLSDRFSAERPKGSFSTLEIQRTEQGDSAMYLCASSPGTLVQETQYFGPGTRLLVL.

This clone has a single count. This chain joins TRBV28 and TRBJ1-6; D is unclear. V lost 3 bases, J lost 10 bases, and 13 bases lay in between. Per the germline V gene, CDR1 is MDHEN and CDR2 is SYDVKM. This CDR3 has 14 amino acids. The CDR3 sequence: CASSLAGIGSPLHF. The CDR3 nucleotides read TGTGCCAGCAGTTTGGCGGGAATAGGGTCACCCCTCCACTTT.

This chain links TRBV5-7 with TRBJ2-7; TRBD2 aligns across 9 bases. TRBV5-7 is treated as an ORF (open reading frame) with a function not yet certain. The CDR3 length is 15 residues. V was pared by 7 bases and J by 5 bases, with 13 bases of the junction left unmatched. The CDR3 DNA is TGTGCCAGCGCGCAGGGCGGGAGGGCTAACAACGAGCAGTACTTC. It translates to CASAQGGRANNEQYF.

J is TRBJ1-4 and V is TRBV27; 7 bases map to TRBD1. The germline V gene encodes CDR1 MNHEY and CDR2 SMNVEV (reference sequence). V was clipped by 5 bases and J by 4 bases; unmatched bases: 10. The CDR3 is 16 amino acids. The CDR3 region has the DNA TGTGCCAGCAGTCCTACAGGGGTGGGGTATAATGAAAAACTGTTTTTT. Its protein is CASSPTGVGYNEKLFF.

The chain has TRBV5-8 and TRBJ2-2, with no clear D. Per germline, CDR1 SGHTS and CDR2 YDEGEE. CDR3 size: 14 residues. The V and J ends lost 7 bases and 7 bases respectively, with 17 bases between them. CDR3 protein: CASLIRASHGELFF. In DNA form, the CDR3 reads TGTGCCAGCCTAATCCGGGCCTCCCACGGGGAGCTGTTTTTT. The full variable domain, its missing parts supplied by reference TRBV5-8 and TRBJ2-2, is EAGVTQSPTHLIKTRGQQATLRCSPISGHTSVYWYQQALGLGLQFLLWYDEGEERNRGNFPPRFSGRQFPNYSSELNVNALELEDSALYLCASLIRASHGELFFGEGSRLTVL.

The J gene is TRBJ1-4, the V gene TRBV14; D might be TRBD1 (5 bases). The V end was cut by 5 bases, the J end by 4 bases, with 11 bases between. The CDR3 runs 14 residues. Germline lookup yields CDR1 SGHDN and CDR2 FVKESK. This chain's CDR3 is CASSATAYNEKLFF. The CDR3 nucleotides are TGTGCCAGCAGCGCGACAGCATATAATGAAAAACTGTTTTTT. The full variable domain, rest sourced from reference TRBV14 and TRBJ1-4, is EAGVTQFPSHSVIEKGQTVTLRCDPISGHDNLYWYRRVMGKEIKFLLHFVKESKQDESGMPNNRFLAERTGGTYSTLKVQPAELEDSGVYFCASSATAYNEKLFFGSGTQLSVL.

The chain uses TRBV13 and TRBJ2-7, with D maybe TRBD2 (5 bases). The CDR3 is made up of 15 amino acids. V lost 5 bases and J 1 base, leaving 15 bases between the germline ends. Germline V CDR1 and CDR2: PRHDT, FYEKMQ (reference sequence). CDR3 sequence reads: CASSPLRGRSYEQYF. CDR3 coding DNA: TGTGCCAGCAGCCCCTTGAGAGGGCGGTCCTACGAGCAGTACTTC.

This chain joins TRBV5-1 and TRBJ2-7; D may be TRBD1 or TRBD2 (6 bases each). Germline CDR1 and CDR2: SGHRS and YFSETQ. V lost 5 bases, J lost 2 bases, and 11 bases lay in between. The CDR3 length is 13 residues. In DNA form, the CDR3 reads TGCGCCAGCAGGACTAGGGGGGCCTACGAGCAGTACTTC. Residues: CASRTRGAYEQYF.

The rearrangement uses TRBV5-4 and TRBJ1-2, with 9 positions matching TRBD1. The length of the CDR3 is 15 residues. The ends lost 4 bases at V and 7 bases at J; junction bases unmatched: 11. CDR1 and CDR2 from the germline V gene are SGHNT and YYREEE (reference sequence). The CDR3 region has the DNA TGTGCCAGCAGCCGGGGGGGACAGGGAGGGAGTGGCTACACCTTC. Translating gives CASSRGGQGGSGYTF.

This clone has just one count. V usage is TRBV25-1 and J usage is TRBJ2-1, with D possibly being TRBD2 (7 bases). Germline lookup yields CDR1 MGHDK and CDR2 SYGVNS. V lost 6 bases and J lost 9, with 21 bases in between. CDR3 length: 15 residues. CDR3 sequence (DNA): TGTGCCAGCAGCGTATCGGGGGGCGCAGTGGCTGAGCAGTTCTTC. Translating gives CASSVSGGAVAEQFF.

V gene TRBV30 combines with J gene TRBJ1-6; D gene unclear. The germline V and J ends were trimmed by 8 bases and 10 bases, with 9 bases remaining between them. This CDR3 region has 10 residues. CDR1 and CDR2 from the germline V gene are GTSNPN and SVGIG (reference sequence). CDR3: CARSGSPLHF. In DNA form, the CDR3 reads TGTGCCCGGTCGGGGTCACCCCTCCACTTT.

This clone was recorded a few times. CDR3 amino acids: CASSLGQMNTEAFF. CDR3 DNA sequence: TGTGCCAGCAGCCTCGGACAGATGAACACTGAAGCTTTCTTT. This sequence joins TRBV9 and TRBJ1-1; tentatively, D is TRBD1 (6 bases). Looked up from germline, CDR1 is SGDLS and CDR2 is YYNGEE. Trimming cost V 4 bases and J 0 bases, with 10 bases left between them. This CDR3 region has 14 residues. Full variable domain (outside the CDR3, taken from reference TRBV9 and TRBJ1-1): DSGVTQTPKHLITATGQRVTLRCSPRSGDLSVYWYQQSLDQGLQFLIQYYNGEERAKGNILERFSAQQFPDLHSELNLSSLELGDSALYFCASSLGQMNTEAFFGQGTRLTVV.

V is TRBV5-1 and J is TRBJ1-4, with 9 positions matching TRBD1. The CDR3 length is 16 residues. CDR1 and CDR2 (germline): SGHRS, YFSETQ. After removal of 1 base from V and 7 bases from J, the junction contained 8 bases not matched to a gene. The CDR3 DNA is TGCGCCAGCAGCTTGTCTCCGGGACAGGGAGGTGAAAAACTGTTTTTT. Translated, it gives CASSLSPGQGGEKLFF.

This chain uses TRBV7-2 with TRBJ2-7; D tentatively fits TRBD1 or TRBD2 (5 bases each). CDR3 size: 16 residues. Germline CDR1 is SGHTA and CDR2 is FQGNSA. Trimming took off 1 base at V and 7 bases at J, with 20 bases between the two ends. The chain's CDR3 is CASSLEFAGTAREQYF. The CDR3 nucleotides read TGTGCCAGCAGCTTAGAATTTGCAGGGACCGCACGGGAGCAGTACTTC.